Presented here are 18 T cell receptor beta chains from one specimen sequenced in a study of T cells expressing NK-cell markers. TCRdb reprocessed the 5' RACE reads, with one entry per CDR3 protein and no DNA. The specimen's table records hundreds of thousands of distinct CDR3 sequences. The sample was blood T cells: a sorted CD56 or NKG2C T cell subset, CD4+ or CD8+ T cells, or bulk PBMC T cells (not recorded which). These receptors all stem from a woman between 18 and 70 years old in good health.

The chain combines TRBV4-3 with TRBJ1-5; TCRdb picks TRBD1, but there is no DNA to check that call. Germline V gene data show CDR1 as LGHNA and CDR2 as YSLEER. CDR3 length: 16 residues. The CDR3 protein is CASSQDWGTRNQPQHF.

V and J are TRBV29-1 and TRBJ2-1; TCRdb outputs TRBD2, but without DNA this stays unchecked. The CDR3 is 15 amino acids. Germline V lookup: CDR1 SQVTM, CDR2 ANQGSEA. CDR3 loop: CSLRRTSESYNEQFF.

V usage is TRBV12-3 or TRBV12-4 and J usage is TRBJ2-1; as DNA is missing, the TRBD1 call by TCRdb cannot be tested. CDR3 length: 20 residues. The CDR3 protein is CASTLGFGTAGTGYGNEQFF.

The V and J genes are TRBV29-1 and TRBJ2-7; the TRBD2 assignment by TCRdb is unverifiable without DNA. The CDR3 loop spans 15 amino acids. Germline assignment: CDR1 SQVTM and CDR2 ANQGSEA. CDR3: CSVEVASGITYEQYF.

The chain carries TRBV12-3 or TRBV12-4 and TRBJ2-3; TCRdb designates TRBD1, a call that cannot be tested without DNA. CDR3 size: 14 residues. The CDR3 spells CASSPDRATDTQYF.

This chain connects TRBV19 to TRBJ1-5; TCRdb names TRBD1, which stays unverified in the absence of DNA. The CDR3 is 13 amino acids. Germline assignment: CDR1 LNHDA and CDR2 SQIVND (reference sequence). The CDR3 spells CASTRDRDQPQHF.

The chain carries TRBV18 and TRBJ2-2; without DNA, the TCRdb call of TRBD2 cannot be checked. This CDR3 region has 18 residues. Per the germline V gene, CDR1 is KGHSH and CDR2 is LQKENI. CDR3 region: CASSQSRAGRTNTGELFF.

The chain recombines TRBV24-1 with TRBJ1-5. This CDR3 contains 14 residues. Germline lookup yields CDR1 KGHDR and CDR2 SFDVKD. The CDR3: CATSDGRRDQPQHF.

The chain uses TRBV6-2 or TRBV6-3 and TRBJ1-1. The CDR3 runs 14 residues. Germline V gene sequence: CDR1 MNHEY, CDR2 SVGEGT. CDR3 protein: CASSYWAGNTEAFF.

The chain has TRBV6-2 or TRBV6-3 and TRBJ1-1; no DNA is available, so the TRBD1 call from TCRdb remains unchecked. Germline lookup yields CDR1 MNHEY and CDR2 SVGEGT. The CDR3 has 15 amino acids. CDR3 sequence reads: CASSSRTLSFTEAFF.

This chain joins TRBV13 and TRBJ2-1; the TRBD1 assignment by TCRdb is unverifiable without DNA. Per the germline V gene, CDR1 is PRHDT and CDR2 is FYEKMQ (reference sequence). This CDR3 region has 12 residues. The chain's CDR3 is CASSPRTNEQFF. The full variable domain, its missing parts supplied by reference TRBV13 and TRBJ2-1, is AAGVIQSPRHLIKEKRETATLKCYPIPRHDTVYWYQQGPGQDPQFLISFYEKMQSDKGSIPDRFSAQQFSDYHSELNMSSLELGDSALYFCASSPRTNEQFFGPGTRLTVL.

The chain joins TRBV29-1 to TRBJ2-2; the TCRdb D gene call, TRBD1, has no DNA to confirm it. The germline CDR1 and CDR2 sequences are SQVTM and ANQGSEA. This CDR3 is 15 amino acids long. The CDR3 region is CSVGYGGPNTGELFF.

This chain joins TRBV12-3 or TRBV12-4 and TRBJ1-2; TCRdb indicates TRBD1, and absent DNA this call remains unverified. The CDR3 extends over 17 amino acids. CDR3 sequence: CASSPLEGGTSHYGYTF.

The rearrangement joins TRBV12-3 or TRBV12-4 to TRBJ2-7; the D call from TCRdb, TRBD2, cannot be confirmed without DNA. The CDR3 length is 16 residues. CDR3: CASNLGTSARSYEQYF.

This chain connects TRBV7-2 to TRBJ2-5; checking the TCRdb D call of TRBD1 is not possible without DNA. CDR1 is SGHTA, CDR2 FQGNSA, per germline. The CDR3 totals 14 residues. The chain's CDR3 is CASSNRQGQETQYF.

The CDR3 region is CASRPPSLGSGLLNTGELFF. The chain is built from TRBV11-1 and TRBJ2-2; TCRdb lists TRBD2, though no DNA is available to test this call. In germline, CDR1 is SGHAT, CDR2 FQDESV (reference sequence). The CDR3 loop spans 20 amino acids.

The chain links TRBV5-1 to TRBJ2-5. CDR3 length equals 12 residues. CDR1 and CDR2 from the germline V gene are SGHRS and YFSETQ. This CDR3 reads CASSLAVETQYF.

This chain links TRBV12-3 or TRBV12-4 with TRBJ2-5; TCRdb's assignment of TRBD2 cannot be checked, as there is no DNA. The CDR3 has 15 amino acids. The CDR3 is CASSYGLAGSETQYF.